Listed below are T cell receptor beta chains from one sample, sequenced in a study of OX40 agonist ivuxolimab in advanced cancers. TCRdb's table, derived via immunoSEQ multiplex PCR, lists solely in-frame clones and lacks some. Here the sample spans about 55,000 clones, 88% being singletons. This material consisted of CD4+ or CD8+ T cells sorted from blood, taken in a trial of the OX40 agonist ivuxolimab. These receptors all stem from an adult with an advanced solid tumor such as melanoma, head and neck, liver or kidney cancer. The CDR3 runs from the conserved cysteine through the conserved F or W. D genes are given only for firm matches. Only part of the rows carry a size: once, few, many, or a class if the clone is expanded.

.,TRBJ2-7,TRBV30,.,CAWSDGGGSYEQYF,TGTGCCTGGAGTGACGGGGGCGGATCCTACGAGCAGTACTTC
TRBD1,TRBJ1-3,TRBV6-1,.,CASSERGQPGNTIYF,TGTGCCAGCAGTGAACGGGGACAGCCTGGAAACACCATATATTTT
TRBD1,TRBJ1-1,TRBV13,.,CASSWGQLTNTEAFF,TGTGCCAGCAGCTGGGGACAGCTAACAAACACTGAAGCTTTCTTT
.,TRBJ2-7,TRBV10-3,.,CAISEPRLAGDEQYF,TGTGCCATCAGTGAGCCAAGGTTGGCAGGGGACGAGCAGTACTTC
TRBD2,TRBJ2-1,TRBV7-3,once,CASSSIAGGPGEQFF,TGTGCCAGCAGCTCAATCGCGGGAGGGCCCGGTGAGCAGTTCTTC
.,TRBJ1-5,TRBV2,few,CASSTDRQPQHF,TGTGCCAGCAGTACGGACCGTCAGCCCCAGCATTTT
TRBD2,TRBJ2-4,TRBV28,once,CASTPRTSGRNIQYF,TGTGCCAGCACCCCCCGGACTAGCGGGAGAAACATTCAGTACTTC
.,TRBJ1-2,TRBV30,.,CAWSRVEGYTF,TGTGCCTGGAGTAGGGTTGAGGGCTACACCTTC
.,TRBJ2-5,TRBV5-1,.,CASSFREQETQYF,TGCGCCAGCAGCTTTCGGGAACAAGAGACCCAGTACTTC
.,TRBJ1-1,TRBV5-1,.,CASSLTASGLEAFF,TGCGCCAGCAGCTTGACAGCTTCGGGGCTTGAAGCTTTCTTT
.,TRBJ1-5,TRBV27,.,CASSFGINQPQHF,TGTGCCAGCAGTTTTGGCATCAATCAGCCCCAGCATTTT
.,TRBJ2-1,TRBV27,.,CASSLSLGYNEQFF,TGTGCCAGCAGTTTAAGCCTAGGCTACAATGAGCAGTTCTTC
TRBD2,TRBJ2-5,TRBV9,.,CASSSGGSQETQYF,TGTGCCAGCAGCTCCGGGGGGTCCCAAGAGACCCAGTACTTC
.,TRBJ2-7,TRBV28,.,CASSFTGKRNEQYF,TGTGCCAGCAGTTTTACAGGGAAGAGGAACGAGCAGTACTTC
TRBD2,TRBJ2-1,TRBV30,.,CASPRTSGTNEQFF,TGTGCCTCCCCCCGGACTAGCGGGACGAATGAGCAGTTCTTC
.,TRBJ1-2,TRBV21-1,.,CASSPSGWGSDGYTF,TGTGCCAGCAGCCCATCAGGGTGGGGGAGTGATGGCTACACCTTC
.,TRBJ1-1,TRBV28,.,CASSFRFPEAFF,TGTGCCAGCAGTTTCCGTTTCCCTGAAGCTTTCTTT
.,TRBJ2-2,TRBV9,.,CASSVVGASTGELFF,TGTGCCAGCAGCGTAGTTGGCGCCTCCACCGGGGAGCTGTTTTTT
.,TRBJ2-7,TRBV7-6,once,CASSREGGLRGEQYF,TGTGCCAGCAGCCGAGAGGGGGGGCTCAGGGGAGAGCAGTACTTC
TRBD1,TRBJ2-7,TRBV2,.,CASRPPGQGTEQYF,TGTGCCAGCAGACCCCCGGGACAGGGTACGGAGCAGTACTTC
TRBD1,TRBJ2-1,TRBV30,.,CAWRGQGPEQFF,TGTGCCTGGAGGGGACAGGGGCCTGAGCAGTTCTTC
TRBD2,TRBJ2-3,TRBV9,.,CASSQRAGAETDTQYF,TGTGCCAGCAGCCAACGAGCGGGAGCCGAAACAGATACGCAGTATTTT
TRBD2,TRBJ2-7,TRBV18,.,CASSPERAGGLKQYF,TGTGCCAGCTCACCTGAGAGAGCGGGAGGTCTAAAGCAGTACTTC
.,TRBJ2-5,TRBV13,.,CASSHPRGPGAVGETQYF,TGTGCCAGCAGCCACCCCCGGGGCCCCGGGGCGGTCGGGGAGACCCAGTACTTC
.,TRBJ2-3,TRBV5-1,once,CASSDGSTDTQYF,TGCGCCAGCAGCGATGGTAGCACAGATACGCAGTATTTT
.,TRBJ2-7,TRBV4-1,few,CASSQDQLDSFYEQYF,TGCGCCAGCAGCCAAGATCAGTTAGACAGCTTCTACGAGCAGTACTTC
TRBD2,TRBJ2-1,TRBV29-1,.,CSVPPSGGRSYNEQFF,TGCAGCGTTCCCCCATCAGGCGGGAGGTCCTACAATGAGCAGTTCTTC
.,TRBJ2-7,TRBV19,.,CASSFRDGSSYEQYF,TGTGCCAGCAGCTTCAGGGACGGGAGCTCCTACGAGCAGTACTTC
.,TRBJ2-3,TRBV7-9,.,CARERAAGTDTQYF,TGTGCCAGGGAGCGGGCCGCTGGCACAGATACGCAGTATTTT
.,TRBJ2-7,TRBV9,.,CASSVGTSAEQYF,TGTGCCAGCAGCGTAGGGACTTCGGCAGAGCAGTACTTC
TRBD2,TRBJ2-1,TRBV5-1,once,CASSSHYGLAGANNEQFF,TGCGCCAGCAGCTCGCATTACGGGTTAGCGGGAGCAAACAATGAGCAGTTCTTC
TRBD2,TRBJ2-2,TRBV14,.,CASSHVAGATGELFF,TGTGCCAGCAGCCATGTAGCGGGAGCTACCGGGGAGCTGTTTTTT
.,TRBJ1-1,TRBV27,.,CASSFQYNTEAFF,TGTGCCAGCAGTTTTCAGTATAACACTGAAGCTTTCTTT
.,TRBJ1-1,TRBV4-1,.,CASSQPMKAEAFF,TGCGCCAGCAGCCAGCCCATGAAAGCTGAAGCTTTCTTT
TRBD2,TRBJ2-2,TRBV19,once,CASSIAGVGTGELFF,TGTGCCAGTAGTATTGCGGGGGTTGGCACCGGGGAGCTGTTTTTT
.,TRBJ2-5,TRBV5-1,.,CASSLGTQETQYF,TGCGCCAGCAGCTTAGGGACCCAAGAGACCCAGTACTTC
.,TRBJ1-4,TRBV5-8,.,CASSLGQNEKLFF,TGTGCCAGCAGCTTGGGACAGAATGAAAAACTGTTTTTT
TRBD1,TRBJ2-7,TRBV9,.,CASSVTGGGEQYF,TGTGCCAGCAGCGTCACAGGGGGTGGAGAGCAGTACTTC
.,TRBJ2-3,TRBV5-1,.,CASRTGVRSATDTQYF,TGCGCCAGCAGGACGGGCGTCCGGAGTGCGACAGATACGCAGTATTTT
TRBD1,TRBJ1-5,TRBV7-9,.,CASSQGTGGNQPQHF,TGTGCCAGCAGCCAGGGGACAGGTGGCAATCAGCCCCAGCATTTT
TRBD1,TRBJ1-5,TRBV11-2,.,CASSAASGTGILSNQPQHF,TGTGCCAGCAGCGCCGCCTCCGGGACAGGTATCCTTAGCAATCAGCCCCAGCATTTT
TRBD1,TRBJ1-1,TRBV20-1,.,CRGDRETEAFF,TGCAGGGGGGACAGGGAAACTGAAGCTTTCTTT
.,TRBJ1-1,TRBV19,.,CASSTSGENTEAFF,TGTGCCAGTAGTACCTCGGGGGAAAACACTGAAGCTTTCTTT
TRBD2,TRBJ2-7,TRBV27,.,CASRPRTGGREQYF,TGTGCCAGCAGACCCAGGACGGGAGGGAGGGAGCAGTACTTC
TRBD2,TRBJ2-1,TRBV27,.,CASSPSGAGVSYNEQFF,TGTGCCAGCAGTCCCAGTGGGGCGGGAGTGTCCTACAATGAGCAGTTCTTC
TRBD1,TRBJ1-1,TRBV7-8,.,CASSLTRGPGTEAFF,TGTGCCAGCAGCTTAACCAGGGGGCCGGGAACTGAAGCTTTCTTT
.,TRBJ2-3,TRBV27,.,CASSSGDTQYF,TGTGCCAGCAGTTCCGGGGATACGCAGTATTTT
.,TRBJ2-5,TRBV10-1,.,CASSPGGGHLKEETQYF,TGCGCCAGCAGTCCTGGGGGCGGACACCTAAAGGAGGAGACCCAGTACTTC
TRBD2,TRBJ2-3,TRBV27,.,CASSPEGTSGPNTQYF,TGTGCCAGCAGTCCCGAAGGGACTAGCGGACCCAATACGCAGTATTTT
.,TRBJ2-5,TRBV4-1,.,CASSHRETQYF,TGCGCCAGCAGCCACCGTGAGACCCAGTACTTC
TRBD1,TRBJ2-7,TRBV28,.,CASRGPGGEQYF,TGTGCCAGCAGGGGACCAGGGGGCGAGCAGTACTTC
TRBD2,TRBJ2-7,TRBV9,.,CASSVGTSGDYEQYF,TGTGCCAGCAGCGTAGGGACTAGCGGGGACTACGAGCAGTACTTC
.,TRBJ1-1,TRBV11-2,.,CASSYTGHTEAFF,TGTGCCAGCAGCTACACAGGCCACACTGAAGCTTTCTTT